This is a list of T cell receptor beta chains from one sample in a study of CD8 T cells in Susac syndrome. TCRdb passed the immunoSEQ multiplex PCR reads through MiXCR, listing each CDR3 protein once. This repertoire shows approximately 210,000 distinct CDR3 sequences, less than 95% found once; its top ten account for 0.15% to 0.2%. The specimen sequenced was CD4+ T cells from PBMCs. The receptors stem from a human donor with Susac syndrome. Both conserved end residues are part of each CDR3. The D gene is left open where the match is weak. Clone size is stated in some rows and not others, as once, few, many or a class when expanded.

size	J	D	V	CDR3	DNA
NA	TRBJ2-2	TRBD1	TRBV28	CASSQPGQTRTGELFF	TGTGCCAGCAGTCAACCGGGACAGACAAGGACCGGGGAGCTGTTTTTT
NA	TRBJ2-3	TRBD1	TRBV9	CASSVGDRAQYF	TGTGCCAGCAGCGTGGGCGACAGGGCACAGTATTTT
NA	TRBJ1-5	NA	TRBV30	CAWSEDSNQPQHF	TGTGCCTGGAGTGAGGATAGCAATCAGCCCCAGCATTTT
NA	TRBJ2-5	NA	TRBV5-1	CASSWTQQETQYF	TGCGCCAGCAGTTGGACTCAACAAGAGACCCAGTACTTC
NA	TRBJ1-4	TRBD1	TRBV30	CAWSADRDNEKLFF	TGTGCCTGGAGTGCGGACAGGGATAATGAAAAACTGTTTTTT
NA	TRBJ2-1	TRBD2	TRBV20-1	CSARGVTSGVYNEQFF	TGCAGTGCTAGAGGGGTTACTAGCGGGGTATACAATGAGCAGTTCTTC
NA	TRBJ2-7	NA	TRBV19	CASSIAPADEQYF	TGTGCCAGTAGTATAGCCCCAGCCGACGAGCAGTACTTC
NA	TRBJ2-5	NA	TRBV4-3	CASSQVKLTGAQETQYF	TGCGCCAGCAGCCAAGTCAAATTAACCGGGGCACAAGAGACCCAGTACTTC
NA	TRBJ2-1	NA	TRBV14	CASSQDLPHEQFF	TGTGCCAGCAGCCAAGATCTGCCTCATGAGCAGTTCTTC
NA	TRBJ2-7	NA	TRBV7-2	CASSLGGANSYEQYF	TGTGCCAGCAGCTTAGGAGGGGCCAACTCCTACGAGCAGTACTTC
NA	TRBJ1-2	NA	TRBV28	CASQGDYYGYTF	TGTGCCTCCCAGGGAGACTACTATGGCTACACCTTC
once	TRBJ1-2	NA	TRBV30	CAWSIDPRRLF	TGTGCCTGGAGTATAGACCCTCGCCGTCTCTTC
NA	TRBJ1-3	TRBD1	TRBV29-1	CSVVTGAGNTIYF	TGCAGCGTTGTGACAGGGGCTGGAAACACCATATATTTT
NA	TRBJ1-3	NA	TRBV6-5	CASSSGGAWGSSGNTIYF	TGTGCCAGCAGTTCGGGGGGAGCTTGGGGGAGCTCTGGAAACACCATATATTTT
NA	TRBJ1-3	NA	TRBV7-2	CASSFRAPNTGNTIYF	TGTGCCAGCAGCTTCCGGGCCCCAAACACTGGAAACACCATATATTTT
NA	TRBJ2-1	NA	TRBV5-1	CASTFIQGPYNEQFF	TGCGCCAGCACCTTCATACAGGGCCCCTACAATGAGCAGTTCTTC
NA	TRBJ2-1	NA	TRBV6-5	CASRRDGRQEFF	TGTGCCAGCAGAAGGGACGGCCGTCAGGAGTTCTTC
once	TRBJ2-7	NA	TRBV7-2	CASSMGRSSYEQYF	TGTGCCAGCAGCATGGGACGGAGCTCCTACGAGCAGTACTTC
NA	TRBJ2-3	NA	TRBV5-4	CASSRDGNTDTQYF	TGTGCCAGCAGCCGGGACGGGAACACAGATACGCAGTATTTT
once	TRBJ1-5	NA	TRBV30	CAWSVQGASTYSNQPQHF	TGTGCCTGGAGTGTACAAGGTGCCTCTACATATAGCAATCAGCCCCAGCATTTT
once	TRBJ2-2	NA	TRBV6-1	CASSDGRGKGTGELFF	TGTGCCAGCAGTGACGGACGGGGGAAAGGAACCGGGGAGCTGTTTTTT
NA	TRBJ1-2	NA	TRBV5-1	CASSLRMGGEFYGYTF	TGCGCCAGCAGCTTGAGGATGGGCGGGGAATTTTATGGCTACACCTTC
NA	TRBJ2-2	NA	TRBV20-1	CSASRGSLSGELFF	TGCAGTGCTAGTAGGGGGAGTTTGTCCGGGGAGCTGTTTTTT
NA	TRBJ1-1	NA	TRBV7-2	CASSPRASRLGNTEAFF	TGTGCCAGCAGCCCCCGGGCGTCCCGCCTGGGGAACACTGAAGCTTTCTTT